The 27 T cell receptor beta chains reported below all come from one sample, sequenced in a study of kidney transplant recipient with SARS-CoV-2 infection. TCRdb reanalysed the reads using MiXCR and keeps one entry per CDR3 protein. Counted here are fewer than 250,000 distinct CDR3 sequences, more than 25% occurring once; the ten biggest clones make up more than 6.5%. Sequencing used a blood sample, obtained at baseline and on day 111 from a kidney transplant recipient. All receptors derive from a male patient aged 30 to 39 who had COVID-19 and was a kidney transplant recipient. Some T cells may originate from the graft donor.

A remark on this clonotype: Since a much larger clone is just one base distant, this may be a read error. The gene calls are TRBV6-5 and TRBJ2-7; a weak D match, TRBD2 (5 bases). The CDR3 extends over 15 amino acids. The germline V gene has CDR1 MNHEY and CDR2 SVGAGI. V was shortened by 2 bases and J by 7 bases, with 18 bases between the two germline ends. The CDR3 bases are TGTGCCAGCAGTTACGAGGGTCGGGTCCCGCGGGAGCAGTACTTC. It codes for CASSYEGRVPREQYF.

This clonotype has a handful of counts. The chain employs TRBV7-9 and TRBJ2-5; weak D call: TRBD2 (5 bases). Between the trimmed V and J ends, which lost 4 bases and 7 bases, there was a span of 13 bases. Germline V gene data show CDR1 as SEHNR and CDR2 as FQNEAQ (reference sequence). CDR3 length: 13 residues. The CDR3 DNA follows: TGTGCCAGCAGCTCTACTAGTTGGGGGACCCAGTACTTC. This gives the protein CASSSTSWGTQYF.

This clonotype was seen just once. Without the conserved terminal phenylalanine or tryptophan, this CDR3 likely stems from a read error. The DNA is left out, because the CDR3 cannot be placed on it with certainty; the CDR3 is given as TCRdb lists it. The rearrangement links TRBV7-6 to TRBJ1-1; TRBD1 reflects the table's D call only, with no check against the DNA. From its first to its last residue, the CDR3 has 12 amino acids. CDR1 is SGHVS, CDR2 FNYEAQ, per germline. The CDR3 reads CASSRTGGEACL.

At least ten counts were recorded for this clonotype. The chain carries TRBV19 and TRBJ1-5; TRBD1 aligns across 9 bases. The CDR3 has 17 residues. V shed 8 bases and J 2 bases; nucleotides not matched to a gene: 13. Germline loops: CDR1 LNHDA, CDR2 SQIVND (reference sequence). The CDR3 spells CASAPGTGFAGNQPQHF. In nucleotides, the CDR3 is TGTGCCAGTGCGCCCGGGACAGGGTTCGCGGGCAATCAGCCCCAGCATTTT.

This clonotype occurred a few times. This chain joins TRBV20-1 and TRBJ2-3; D is unclear. Germline values: CDR1 DFQATT, CDR2 SNEGSKA (reference sequence). Trimming left V 1 base short and J 4 bases short, with 6 bases between. The CDR3 length is 12 residues. The CDR3 DNA reads as TGCAGTGCTAGAGGCCGGGCAGATACGCAGTATTTT. Residues: CSARGRADTQYF.

As to this clonotype: This may stem from a read error, because a much larger clone lies one nucleotide away. The rearrangement links TRBV7-9 to TRBJ2-5; D is perhaps TRBD2 (6 bases). Judging by the DNA end, TRBJ2-7 fits better; the J call may be wrong. There are 13 residues in the CDR3. CDR1 and CDR2 from the germline V gene are SEHNR and FQNEAQ (reference sequence). The CDR3 DNA follows: TGTGCCAGCAGCTTCAAGCAGGGAGGCGAGCAGTACTTC. This gives the protein CASSFKQGGEQYF.

This clonotype was counted many times. Since the CDR3 does not end with the conserved phenylalanine or tryptophan, this likely comes from a read error. The DNA is omitted, as the CDR3 cannot be located on it reliably, and the CDR3 follows TCRdb's listing. The chain links TRBV8-2 to TRBJ1-2. TRBV8-2 is given as a pseudogene. The CDR3 contains 16 residues when both ends are counted. The CDR3 region is CGSSICDSRKTYGYTI.

As to this clonotype: It may be a read error: a sequence one base away is much more abundant. The V and J genes are TRBV19 and TRBJ1-5; 7 bases map to TRBD1. Trimming at V came to 7 bases and at J to 7 bases, leaving 10 bases not matched to a gene. The germline CDR1 and CDR2 sequences are LNHDA and SQIVND (reference sequence). This CDR3 is 14 amino acids long. As DNA, the CDR3 is TGTGCCAGTAATCGCCAACAGGGGACCCAGCCCCAGCATTTT. The encoded protein is CASNRQQGTQPQHF.

This clonotype was counted many times. The V and J genes are TRBV3-1 and TRBJ2-2; D not resolved. This CDR3 has 18 amino acids. Trimming stripped 5 bases from V and 5 bases from J, with 24 bases between. CDR1 LGHDT and CDR2 YNNKEL come from the germline V gene (reference sequence). As DNA, the CDR3 is TGTGCCAGCAGCACTTTGCATCCCATTTCAGGCTTGACCGGGGAGCTGTTTTTT. Encoded protein: CASSTLHPISGLTGELFF.

There are a few counts of this clonotype. The rearrangement joins TRBV25-1 to TRBJ1-1, with D possibly matching TRBD1 (5 bases). From germline, CDR1 is MGHDK and CDR2 SYGVNS. The CDR3 covers 17 residues. V was cut by 5 bases and J by 3 bases, with 22 bases left in between. DNA for the CDR3: TGTGCCAGCAGTCCCCGAATTAGGAGCAGGGCGGACACTGAAGCTTTCTTT. Its protein product is CASSPRIRSRADTEAFF.

The table lists this clonotype with many counts. The chain is built from TRBV7-9 and TRBJ2-3, with a tentative D call TRBD1 (7 bases). Germline lookup yields CDR1 SEHNR and CDR2 FQNEAQ (reference sequence). The CDR3 runs 16 residues. V dropped 5 bases and J dropped 1 base, with 16 bases sitting between them. CDR3 region: CASSRGGGTRTDTQYF. In DNA form, the CDR3 reads TGTGCCAGCAGCCGAGGGGGCGGGACTCGCACAGATACGCAGTATTTT.

The table lists this clonotype with a few counts. A much larger clone lies one base from this, so it may be a read error. Written as DNA, the CDR3 is TGCGCCAGCAACTTCGGACAGGGCGGAAACACCATATATTTT. Protein: CASNFGQGGNTIYF. The gene calls are TRBV5-1 and TRBJ1-3; 8 bases line up with TRBD1. The CDR3 runs 14 residues. Germline V lookup: CDR1 SGHRS, CDR2 YFSETQ. The V and J ends lost 6 bases and 4 bases, in that order; junction bases with no gene match: 6. Combining the CDR3 with reference TRBV5-1 and TRBJ1-3 gives the whole variable domain KAGVTQTPRYLIKTRGQQVTLSCSPISGHRSVSWYQQTPGQGLQFLFEYFSETQRNKGNFPGRFSGRQFSNSRSEMNVSTLELGDSALYLCASNFGQGGNTIYFGEGSWLTVV.

This clonotype showed up just a few times. The V gene is TRBV27, the J gene TRBJ2-5; a possible D gene is TRBD2 (6 bases). This CDR3 spans 15 amino acids. CDR1 is MNHEY and CDR2 is SMNVEV in the germline V gene (reference sequence). The V end lost 3 bases, the J end lost 5 bases, and 16 bases lay between the germline ends. In DNA form, the CDR3 reads TGTGCCAGCAGTTTGACTAGGGGCCAGTTGGAGACCCAGTACTTC. This encodes CASSLTRGQLETQYF.

This clonotype occurred many times. This chain connects TRBV28 to TRBJ1-5; 7 bases map to TRBD1. CDR1 and CDR2 (germline): MDHEN, SYDVKM. This CDR3 region has 16 residues. V shed 5 bases and J 0 bases; nucleotides not matched to a gene: 7. The DNA of the CDR3 is TGTGCCAGCAGTGAAAGGGGACAGCCTAGCAATCAGCCCCAGCATTTT. Translating it yields CASSERGQPSNQPQHF.

Many counts were recorded for this clonotype. The chain recombines TRBV3-1 with TRBJ1-1; 8 nucleotides align to TRBD1. This CDR3 region has 12 residues. CDR1 and CDR2 from the germline V gene are LGHDT and YNNKEL (reference sequence). V lost 4 bases, J lost 11 bases, and 6 bases stayed unmatched. The CDR3 DNA is TGTGCCAGCAGCCCCCAGGGGGCATCGGCTTTCTTT. Its translation is CASSPQGASAFF.

This clonotype has a count of ten or more. V usage is TRBV9 and J usage is TRBJ2-2; D uncertain. CDR3 length equals 16 residues. The V end was cut by 3 bases, the J end by 7 bases, with 19 bases between. Germline V gene data show CDR1 as SGDLS and CDR2 as YYNGEE. The CDR3 DNA reads TGTGCCAGCAGCGCAAGGGCAGGAAGTTTCGGCGGGGAGCTGTTTTTT. Amino acid sequence: CASSARAGSFGGELFF.

This clonotype was seen repeatedly, ten times or more. The chain employs TRBV20-1 and TRBJ1-2, with unresolved D. The CDR3 contains 16 residues. CDR1 DFQATT and CDR2 SNEGSKA come from the germline V gene (reference sequence). Deletions cut 5 bases from V and 4 bases from J, with 23 bases between. The CDR3 protein is CSARPRLFRKTYGYTF. The CDR3 DNA follows: TGCAGTGCTCGGCCCCGGCTGTTTCGAAAGACCTATGGCTACACCTTC.

This clonotype was detected ten times or more. This chain connects TRBV4-1 to TRBJ2-6; D remains unclear. The CDR3 runs 17 residues. V gave up 0 bases and J gave up 2 bases, with 11 bases separating them. Germline CDR1 reads MGHRA; CDR2 reads YSYEKL. The CDR3 here is CASSQDSTMAGANVLTF. Here the CDR3 DNA reads TGCGCCAGCAGCCAAGATTCAACGATGGCTGGGGCCAACGTCCTGACTTTC.

The chain recombines TRBV4-2 with TRBJ2-1; 8 positions agree with TRBD2. After removal of 0 bases from V and 6 bases from J, the junction contained 7 bases not matched to a gene. Germline V gene data show CDR1 as LGHNA and CDR2 as YNFKEQ. The CDR3 length is 16 residues. CDR3 region: CASSQEAGAFINEQFF. CDR3 bases: TGTGCCAGCAGCCAAGAAGCGGGAGCTTTTATCAATGAGCAGTTCTTC.

The sample holds a few counts of this clonotype. For the CDR3, the DNA is TGTGCCACCAGCATATTTCAAAGGTGTGGAAAGACCTATGGCTACACCTTC. Translation: CATSIFQRCGKTYGYTF. The chain recombines TRBV15 with TRBJ1-2; D remains ambiguous. Looked up from germline, CDR1 is LNHNV and CDR2 is YYDKDF (reference sequence). V was pared by 4 bases and J by 4 bases, with 22 bases between. CDR3 length equals 17 residues.

This clonotype was detected ten times or more. The genes are TRBV19 and TRBJ2-7; D not resolved. V was shortened by 3 bases and J by 0 bases, with 12 bases between the two germline ends. Germline CDR1 is LNHDA and CDR2 is SQIVND (reference sequence). The CDR3 runs to 15 residues. CDR3 sequence reads: CASSIGDGGSYEQYF. For the CDR3, the DNA is TGTGCCAGTAGTATCGGAGACGGTGGCTCCTACGAGCAGTACTTC.

This clonotype has ten or more counts. The J gene is TRBJ1-4, the V gene TRBV7-4; TRBD1 matches 7 bases. This CDR3 has 17 amino acids. V shed 5 bases and J 8 bases; nucleotides not matched to a gene: 17. CDR1 and CDR2 from the germline V gene are SGHVT and SQSDAQ. CDR3 nucleotide sequence: TGTGCCAGCAGCCAACCGAAAAGACAGGGCTTGGAAGAAAAACTGTTTTTT. This encodes CASSQPKRQGLEEKLFF.

For this clonotype: A single base separates this from a much larger clone, so it may be a read error. CDR3 amino acids: CASSFRAGTEAFF. CDR3 coding DNA: TGTGCCAGCAGCTTCAGGGCTGGAACTGAAGCTTTCTTT. The gene calls are TRBV5-5 and TRBJ1-1; D is possibly TRBD1 (5 bases). The CDR3 length is 13 residues. Germline CDR1 SGHKS, CDR2 YYEKEE (reference sequence). The V end lost 2 bases, the J end lost 5 bases, and 10 bases lay between the germline ends.

As for this clonotype: One junction end disagrees with the germline gene, perhaps due to a read error. The chain couples TRBV4-2 to TRBJ2-3, with 16 bases aligning to TRBD2. The CDR3 loop spans 21 amino acids. The germline CDR1 and CDR2 sequences are LGHNA and YNFKEQ. The CDR3 sequence is CTSSQDLVGLAGGQGTDTQYF. The CDR3 DNA is TGTACCAGCAGCCAAGATCTGGTGGGACTAGCGGGAGGGCAGGGCACAGATACGCAGTATTTT.

At least ten counts were recorded for this clonotype. The rearrangement joins TRBV9 to TRBJ1-1; D unresolved. Germline CDR1 is SGDLS and CDR2 is YYNGEE. V was pared by 3 bases and J by 0 bases, with 6 bases between. CDR3 size: 13 residues. Here the CDR3 DNA reads TGTGCCAGCAGCGAAGACATGAACACTGAAGCTTTCTTT. It encodes CASSEDMNTEAFF. The whole variable domain, filled in from reference TRBV9 and TRBJ1-1, reads DSGVTQTPKHLITATGQRVTLRCSPRSGDLSVYWYQQSLDQGLQFLIQYYNGEERAKGNILERFSAQQFPDLHSELNLSSLELGDSALYFCASSEDMNTEAFFGQGTRLTVV.

V is TRBV19 and J is TRBJ2-1; tentatively, D is TRBD2 (5 bases). CDR3 size: 14 residues. Trimming took off 6 bases at V and 8 bases at J, with 17 bases between the two ends. The germline V gene has CDR1 LNHDA and CDR2 SQIVND (reference sequence). The DNA for the CDR3 is TGTGCCAGTAGGGTTAGCGAGACTGCCTATGAGCAGTTCTTC. Protein sequence: CASRVSETAYEQFF. The variable domain in full, completed from reference TRBV19 and TRBJ2-1, reads DGGITQSPKYLFRKEGQNVTLSCEQNLNHDAMYWYRQDPGQGLRLIYYSQIVNDFQKGDIAEGYSVSREKKESFPLTVTSAQKNPTAFYLCASRVSETAYEQFFGPGTRLTVL.

This clonotype is a singleton in its sample. Compared with germline, one end of the junction differs, possibly owing to a read error. This chain links TRBV5-6 with TRBJ2-7, with a tentative D call TRBD1 (5 bases). The germline gives CDR1 SGHDT, CDR2 YYEEEE. This CDR3 contains 14 residues. CDR3 in amino acids: CASSWTSWSYEKYF. The CDR3 coding sequence is TGTGCCAGCAGCTGGACAAGCTGGTCCTACGAGAAGTACTTC.